This TCR beta chain was retrieved from a study of blood T cell repertoires in COVID-19. Study in general: Samples representing acute and convalescent COVID-19 were sourced from the United States, Italy and Spain.

Living in 20 to 30 US areas, the participants were between about 18 and 95 years of age. Assignment of participants to cohorts was predicated upon participant-reported clinical history. In the study's own analysis: Using reference gene primer amplification, nucleated cell counts were estimated. Measured with immunoSEQ multiplex PCR; TCRdb has only the in-frame clones, and not every one. V, J and clone size derive from that table, while D and trimming were established from the DNA sequence. The table records under 300,000 clones, roughly 90% of them present only once. Sequenced: PBMCs or T cells enriched from blood (not recorded which). The sequence was collected from a man aged 35 to 55 who had recovered from COVID-19.

The CDR3 is CASSPRLAAMSSYNEQFF. The CDR3 DNA is TGTGCCAGCAGCCCAAGACTAGCCGCAATGAGCTCCTACAATGAGCAGTTCTTC. V and J are TRBV7-7 and TRBJ2-1, with 7 bases that match TRBD2. CDR1 is SSHAT and CDR2 is FNYEAQ in the germline V gene (reference sequence). Losses at the gene ends were 5 bases for V and 0 bases for J; bases not matched to a gene: 13. The CDR3 length is 18 residues. The variable domain in full, with the rest retrieved from reference TRBV7-7 and TRBJ2-1, is GAGVSQSPRYKVTKRGQDVTLRCDPISSHATLYWYQQALGQGPEFLTYFNYEAQPDKSGLPSDRFSAERPEGSISTLTIQRTEQRDSAMYRCASSPRLAAMSSYNEQFFGPGTRLTVL.